One and the same sample provided the 19 T cell receptor beta chains below, sequenced in a study of cytotoxic CD8 clonotypes in ibrutinib-treated CLL. Only in-frame clones appear in the TCRdb table, and some are missing; sequencing was by immunoSEQ multiplex PCR. The sample lists roughly 200,000 clones, around three quarters seen once, with roughly 12% in the top ten. The input for sequencing was PBMCs, taken after 24 months of ibrutinib treatment. These receptors were collected from a human donor with chronic lymphocytic leukemia.

This chain joins TRBV28 and TRBJ2-7; TRBD1 is a possible D gene (5 bases). V dropped 3 bases and J dropped 2 bases, with 17 bases sitting between them. In germline, CDR1 is MDHEN, CDR2 SYDVKM. The CDR3 extends over 16 amino acids. This CDR3 is CASSFVTGGSTYEQYF. The CDR3, as DNA: TGTGCCAGCAGTTTCGTTACAGGCGGCAGCACCTACGAGCAGTACTTC. The full variable domain, its missing parts supplied by reference TRBV28 and TRBJ2-7, is DVKVTQSSRYLVKRTGEKVFLECVQDMDHENMFWYRQDPGLGLRLIYFSYDVKMKEKGDIPEGYSVSREKKERFSLILESASTNQTSMYLCASSFVTGGSTYEQYFGPGTRLTVT.

The J gene is TRBJ2-4, the V gene TRBV11-1; possibly TRBD1 for D (5 bases). This CDR3 is 15 amino acids long. The germline V gene encodes CDR1 SGHAT and CDR2 FQDESV (reference sequence). The ends were cut back, 5 bases at V and 9 bases at J, with 20 bases in the middle. The CDR3 loop reads CASSLSGIGAAIQYF. CDR3 bases: TGTGCCAGCAGCCTATCCGGAATTGGGGCTGCCATTCAGTACTTC.

This clone was counted only a few times. The rearrangement joins TRBV6-5 to TRBJ2-1, with 13 bases identical to TRBD2. J lost 5 bases, V lost 6 bases, and 4 bases had no gene match. This CDR3 has 15 amino acids. CDR1 and CDR2 (germline): MNHEY, SVGAGI. CDR3: CASSRLAGGNNEQFF. CDR3 nucleotides: TGTGCCAGCAGCCGACTAGCGGGAGGTAACAATGAGCAGTTCTTC.

The J gene is TRBJ2-5, the V gene TRBV5-1, with 15 bases that match TRBD2. The CDR3 has 16 amino acids. V shed 4 bases, J shed 5 bases, and the junction held 6 bases outside the gene matches. The germline V gene has CDR1 SGHRS and CDR2 YFSETQ. CDR3 loop: CASSVGLAGGFETQYF. The DNA for the CDR3 is TGCGCCAGCAGCGTGGGACTAGCGGGAGGCTTTGAGACCCAGTACTTC.

This chain uses TRBV6-1 with TRBJ2-7, with 9 bases aligning to TRBD1. Unmatched junction bases numbered 11, after V lost 4 bases and J lost 4 bases. CDR1 is MNHNS, CDR2 SASEGT, per germline. The CDR3 contains 16 residues. CDR3 residues: CASSATPGTGSYEQYF. The CDR3, as DNA: TGTGCCAGCAGTGCCACCCCCGGGACAGGGAGTTACGAGCAGTACTTC.

This clone was detected a few times. This chain uses TRBV7-9 with TRBJ2-3; D tentatively reads TRBD1 or TRBD2 (5 bases each). V lost 2 bases, J lost 5 bases, and 11 bases lay in between. CDR1 and CDR2 from the germline V gene are SEHNR and FQNEAQ (reference sequence). This CDR3 spans 14 amino acids. The CDR3 DNA follows: TGTGCCAGCAGCTTAATGGGGGTTGGAGATACGCAGTATTTT. As protein: CASSLMGVGDTQYF.

The chain recombines TRBV4-3 with TRBJ2-1; TRBD2 matches at 9 bases. The V and J ends lost 0 bases and 7 bases, in that order; junction bases with no gene match: 4. Per germline, CDR1 LGHNA and CDR2 YSLEER. CDR3 length equals 15 residues. For the CDR3, the DNA is TGCGCCAGCAGCCAAGAGATTAGCGGGAGTAATGAGCAGTTCTTC. Translation: CASSQEISGSNEQFF.

The chain recombines TRBV7-9 with TRBJ1-1; unclear D gene. V was clipped by 1 base and J by 0 bases, with 6 bases between them. CDR3 length equals 14 residues. CDR1 and CDR2 from the germline V gene are SEHNR and FQNEAQ (reference sequence). The CDR3 sequence is CASSLGAMNTEAFF. In DNA form, the CDR3 reads TGTGCCAGCAGCTTAGGGGCCATGAACACTGAAGCTTTCTTT.

V usage is TRBV9 and J usage is TRBJ2-5; no firm D call. The CDR3 length is 14 residues. Trimming removed 5 bases at V and 5 bases at J, with 16 bases between. Germline CDR1 is SGDLS and CDR2 is YYNGEE. CDR3 sequence: CASSGTVFSETQYF. The CDR3 nucleotides read TGTGCCAGCAGTGGAACAGTTTTCTCGGAGACCCAGTACTTC.

The J gene is TRBJ2-3, the V gene TRBV9; possibly TRBD1 for D (5 bases). Germline CDR1 and CDR2: SGDLS and YYNGEE. The CDR3 sequence is 15 residues long. Trimming removed 3 bases at V and 0 bases at J, with 11 bases between. CDR3 sequence (DNA): TGTGCCAGCAGCGCTCGACAGCCTAGCACAGATACGCAGTATTTT. Protein sequence: CASSARQPSTDTQYF.

The rearrangement uses TRBV5-1 and TRBJ2-7; no clear D gene. V lost 4 bases and J lost 3, with 17 bases in between. CDR1 SGHRS and CDR2 YFSETQ come from the germline V gene. The CDR3 has 15 residues. The CDR3 DNA reads as TGCGCCAGCAGCGCGACCCGTGAACCAGGCTACGAGCAGTACTTC. It is translated as CASSATREPGYEQYF.

The chain is built from TRBV20-1 and TRBJ2-2, with D hard to call. The CDR3 totals 11 residues. The germline V gene encodes CDR1 DFQATT and CDR2 SNEGSKA (reference sequence). V shed 3 bases and J shed 5 bases, with 4 bases lying between them. CDR3 sequence reads: CSASKTGELFF. CDR3 nucleotides: TGCAGTGCTAGTAAGACCGGGGAGCTGTTTTTT.

This chain uses TRBV29-1 with TRBJ1-2; 8 bases are a match to TRBD1. Trimming took 6 bases from V and 3 from J; bases not matched to a gene: 12. Germline values: CDR1 SQVTM, CDR2 ANQGSEA. The CDR3 has 15 residues. The CDR3 bases are TGCAGCGTGGGGCCCTGGGCAGGGGGCGACTATGGCTACACCTTC. Amino acids: CSVGPWAGGDYGYTF.

This sequence joins TRBV6-1 and TRBJ2-1; no definite D call. CDR3 length: 16 amino acids. In germline, CDR1 is MNHNS, CDR2 SASEGT. Trimming pared 4 bases from V and 4 bases from J, leaving 17 bases between. In nucleotides, the CDR3 is TGTGCCAGCAGTGTATCCCTACAGCACGGGTACAATGAGCAGTTCTTC. Its translation: CASSVSLQHGYNEQFF.

This clone was detected a few times. The rearrangement links TRBV4-3 to TRBJ2-1; TRBD1 agrees at 9 bases. The trim removed 0 bases at V and 0 bases at J, leaving 6 bases unmatched. CDR1 is LGHNA and CDR2 is YSLEER in the germline V gene. This CDR3 spans 18 amino acids. Here the CDR3 reads CASSQESTGGSSYNEQFF. DNA for the CDR3: TGCGCCAGCAGCCAAGAATCGACAGGGGGGAGCTCCTACAATGAGCAGTTCTTC.

The chain couples TRBV7-9 to TRBJ2-3; TRBD2 aligns across 7 bases. This CDR3 contains 15 residues. V trimming: 2 bases; J trimming: 2 bases; junction bases outside the gene matches: 4. The germline V gene encodes CDR1 SEHNR and CDR2 FQNEAQ (reference sequence). The CDR3 here is CASSLRGEYTDTQYF. For the CDR3, the DNA is TGTGCCAGCAGCTTACGGGGGGAGTACACAGATACGCAGTATTTT.

V usage is TRBV6-6 and J usage is TRBJ2-7; maybe TRBD2 (5 bases). V lost 2 bases and J lost 3, with 17 bases in between. This CDR3 spans 16 amino acids. Germline loops: CDR1 MNHNY, CDR2 SVGAGI (reference sequence). In nucleotides, the CDR3 is TGTGCCAGCAGTTACCGAGGACTTAGCGACTTCTACGAGCAGTACTTC. This sequence encodes CASSYRGLSDFYEQYF.

The chain combines TRBV5-1 with TRBJ2-2; D gene ambiguous. CDR3 length: 15 residues. Trimming shortened V by 0 bases and J by 1 base, and 7 bases separated the two germline ends. Germline CDR1 SGHRS, CDR2 YFSETQ. CDR3 bases: TGCGCCAGCAGCTTGGATTCGCTGAACACCGGGGAGCTGTTTTTT. Residues: CASSLDSLNTGELFF.

This chain joins TRBV2 and TRBJ2-7; 12 positions match TRBD2. The CDR3 has 15 residues. Germline loops: CDR1 SNHLY, CDR2 FYNNEI. J was trimmed by 3 bases and V by 8 bases; bases with no gene match: 8. The CDR3 DNA sequence: TGTGCCAGCCGACCCGGGGGACTAGCGGGCTACGAGCAGTACTTC. Protein sequence: CASRPGGLAGYEQYF.